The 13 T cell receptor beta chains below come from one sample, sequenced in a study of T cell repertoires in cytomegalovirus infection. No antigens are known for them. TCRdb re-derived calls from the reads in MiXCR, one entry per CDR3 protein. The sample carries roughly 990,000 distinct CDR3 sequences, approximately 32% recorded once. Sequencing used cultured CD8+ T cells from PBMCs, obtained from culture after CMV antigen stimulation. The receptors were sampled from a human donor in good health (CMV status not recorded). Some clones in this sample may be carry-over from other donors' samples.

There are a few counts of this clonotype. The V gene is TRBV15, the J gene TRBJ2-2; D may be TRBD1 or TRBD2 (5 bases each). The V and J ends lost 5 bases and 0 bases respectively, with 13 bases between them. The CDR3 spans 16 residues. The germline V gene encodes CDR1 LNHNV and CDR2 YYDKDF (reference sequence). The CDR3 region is CATSGGRETNTGELFF. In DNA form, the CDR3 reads TGTGCCACCAGCGGGGGACGAGAGACGAACACCGGGGAGCTGTTTTTT.

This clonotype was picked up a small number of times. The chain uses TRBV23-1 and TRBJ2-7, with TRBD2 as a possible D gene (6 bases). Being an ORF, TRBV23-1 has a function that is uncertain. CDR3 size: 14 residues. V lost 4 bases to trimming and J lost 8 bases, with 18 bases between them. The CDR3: CASSPTRGTAKQYV. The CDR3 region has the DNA TGCGCCAGCAGTCCCACGCGCGGGACGGCGAAGCAGTACGTC.

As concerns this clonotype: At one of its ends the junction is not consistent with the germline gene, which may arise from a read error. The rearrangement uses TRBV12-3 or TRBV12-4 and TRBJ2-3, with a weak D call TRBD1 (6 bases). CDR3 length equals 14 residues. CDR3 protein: CANSLVGATDTQYF. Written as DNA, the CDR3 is TGTGCCAACAGTTTAGTGGGGGCGACAGATACGCAGTATTTT.

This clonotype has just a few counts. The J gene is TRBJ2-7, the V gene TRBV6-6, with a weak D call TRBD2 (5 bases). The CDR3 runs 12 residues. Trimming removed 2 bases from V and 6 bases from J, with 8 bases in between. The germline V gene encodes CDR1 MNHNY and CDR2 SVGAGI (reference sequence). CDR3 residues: CASSYGSSEQYV. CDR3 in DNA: TGTGCCAGCAGTTACGGGAGCAGCGAGCAGTACGTC.

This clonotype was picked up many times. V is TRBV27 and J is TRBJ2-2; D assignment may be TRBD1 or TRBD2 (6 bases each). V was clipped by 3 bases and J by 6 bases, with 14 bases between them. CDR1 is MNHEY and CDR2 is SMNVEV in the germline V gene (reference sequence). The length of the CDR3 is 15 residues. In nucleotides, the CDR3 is TGTGCCAGCAGTTTGGGTCTGGGGGGCCCCGGGGAGCTGTTTTTT. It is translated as CASSLGLGGPGELFF.

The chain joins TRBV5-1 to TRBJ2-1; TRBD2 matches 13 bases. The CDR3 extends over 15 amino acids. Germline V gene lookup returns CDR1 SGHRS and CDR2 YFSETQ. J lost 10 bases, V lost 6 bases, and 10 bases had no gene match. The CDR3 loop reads CASTTSGGAHQEQFF. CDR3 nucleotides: TGCGCCAGCACCACTAGCGGGGGGGCTCATCAAGAGCAGTTCTTC.

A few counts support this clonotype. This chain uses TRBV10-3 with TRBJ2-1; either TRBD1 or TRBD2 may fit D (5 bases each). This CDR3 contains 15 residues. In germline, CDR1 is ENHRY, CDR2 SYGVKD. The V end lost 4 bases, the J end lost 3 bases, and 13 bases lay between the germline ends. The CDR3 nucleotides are TGTGCCATCAGTGTAATCCGGGGCCACTACAATGAGCAGTTCTTC. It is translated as CAISVIRGHYNEQFF.

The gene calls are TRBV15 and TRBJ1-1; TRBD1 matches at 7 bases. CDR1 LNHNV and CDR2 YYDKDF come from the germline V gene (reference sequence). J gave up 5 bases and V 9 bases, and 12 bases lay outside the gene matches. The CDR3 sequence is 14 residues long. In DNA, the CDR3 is TGTGCCACTTACCTGGGGAGGGGGCGAACTGAAGCTTTCTTT. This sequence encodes CATYLGRGRTEAFF.

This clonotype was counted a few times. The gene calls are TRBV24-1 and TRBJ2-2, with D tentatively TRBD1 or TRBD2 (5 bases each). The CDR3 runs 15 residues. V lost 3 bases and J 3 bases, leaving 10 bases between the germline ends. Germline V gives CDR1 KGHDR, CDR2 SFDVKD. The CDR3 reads CATSDTGRYTGELFF. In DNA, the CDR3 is TGTGCCACCAGTGATACGGGACGGTACACCGGGGAGCTGTTTTTT.

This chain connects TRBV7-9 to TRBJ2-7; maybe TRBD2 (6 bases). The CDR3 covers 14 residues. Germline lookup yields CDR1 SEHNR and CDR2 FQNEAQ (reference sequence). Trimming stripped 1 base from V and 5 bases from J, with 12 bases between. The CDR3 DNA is TGTGCCAGCAGCTTAGTGGGGGGAATGGACGAGCAGTACTTC. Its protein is CASSLVGGMDEQYF.

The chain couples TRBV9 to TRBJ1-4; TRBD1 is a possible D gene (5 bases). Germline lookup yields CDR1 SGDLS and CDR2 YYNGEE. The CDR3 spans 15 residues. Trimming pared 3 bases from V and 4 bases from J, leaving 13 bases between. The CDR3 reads CASSASGTVNEKLFF. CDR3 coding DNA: TGTGCCAGCAGCGCTTCCGGGACCGTTAATGAAAAACTGTTTTTT.

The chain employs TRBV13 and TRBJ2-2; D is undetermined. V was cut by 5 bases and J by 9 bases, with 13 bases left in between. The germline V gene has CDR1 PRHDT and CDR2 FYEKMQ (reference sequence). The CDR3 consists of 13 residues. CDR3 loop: CASSRTIARELFF. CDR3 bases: TGTGCCAGCAGCAGAACAATAGCCCGGGAGCTGTTTTTT.

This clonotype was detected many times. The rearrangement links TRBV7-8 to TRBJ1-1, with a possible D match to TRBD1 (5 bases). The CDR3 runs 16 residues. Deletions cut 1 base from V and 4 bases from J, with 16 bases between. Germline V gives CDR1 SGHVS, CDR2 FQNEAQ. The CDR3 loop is CASSLVGSRGVTEAFF. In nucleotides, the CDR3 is TGTGCCAGCAGCTTAGTAGGGTCACGGGGCGTCACTGAAGCTTTCTTT.